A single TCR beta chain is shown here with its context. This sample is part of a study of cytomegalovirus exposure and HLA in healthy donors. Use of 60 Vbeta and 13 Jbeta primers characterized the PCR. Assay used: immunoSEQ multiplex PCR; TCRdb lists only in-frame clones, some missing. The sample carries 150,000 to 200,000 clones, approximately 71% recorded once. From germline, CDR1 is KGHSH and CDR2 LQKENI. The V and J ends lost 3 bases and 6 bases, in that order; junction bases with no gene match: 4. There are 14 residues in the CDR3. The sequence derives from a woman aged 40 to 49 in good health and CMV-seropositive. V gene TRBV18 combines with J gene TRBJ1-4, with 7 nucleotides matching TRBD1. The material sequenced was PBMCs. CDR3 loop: CASSPDRLYEKLFF. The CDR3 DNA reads TGTGCCAGCTCACCGGACAGGTTATATGAAAAACTGTTTTTT.